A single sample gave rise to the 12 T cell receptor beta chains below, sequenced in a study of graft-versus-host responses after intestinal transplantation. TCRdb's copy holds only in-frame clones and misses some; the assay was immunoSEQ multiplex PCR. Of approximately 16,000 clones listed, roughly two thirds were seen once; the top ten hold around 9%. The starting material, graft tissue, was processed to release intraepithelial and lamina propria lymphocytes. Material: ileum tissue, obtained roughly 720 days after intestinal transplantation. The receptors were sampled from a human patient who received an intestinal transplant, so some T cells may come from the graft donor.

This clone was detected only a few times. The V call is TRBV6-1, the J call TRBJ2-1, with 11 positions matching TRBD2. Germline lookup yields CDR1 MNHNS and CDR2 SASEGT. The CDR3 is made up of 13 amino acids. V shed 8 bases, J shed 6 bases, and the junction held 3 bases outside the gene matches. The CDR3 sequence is CASLAGGSNEQFF. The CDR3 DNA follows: TGTGCCAGCCTAGCGGGGGGCTCCAATGAGCAGTTCTTC.

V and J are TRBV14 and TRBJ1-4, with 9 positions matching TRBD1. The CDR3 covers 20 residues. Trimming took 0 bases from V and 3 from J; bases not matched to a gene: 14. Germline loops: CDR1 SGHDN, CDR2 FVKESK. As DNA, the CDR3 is TGTGCCAGCAGCCAAGATATAGGGACAGGGCGATACGGATCTAATGAAAAACTGTTTTTT. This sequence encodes CASSQDIGTGRYGSNEKLFF.

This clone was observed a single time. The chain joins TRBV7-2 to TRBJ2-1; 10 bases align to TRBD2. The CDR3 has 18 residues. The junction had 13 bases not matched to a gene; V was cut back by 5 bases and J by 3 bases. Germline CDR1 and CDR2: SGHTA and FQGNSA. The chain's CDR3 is CASSTRASGGSVYNEQFF. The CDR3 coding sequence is TGTGCCAGCAGCACCCGGGCTAGCGGGGGATCGGTCTACAATGAGCAGTTCTTC. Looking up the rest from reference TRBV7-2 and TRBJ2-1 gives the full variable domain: GAGVSQSPSNKVTEKGKDVELRCDPISGHTALYWYRQSLGQGLEFLIYFQGNSAPDKSGLPSDRFSAERTGGSVSTLTIQRTQQEDSAVYLCASSTRASGGSVYNEQFFGPGTRLTVL.

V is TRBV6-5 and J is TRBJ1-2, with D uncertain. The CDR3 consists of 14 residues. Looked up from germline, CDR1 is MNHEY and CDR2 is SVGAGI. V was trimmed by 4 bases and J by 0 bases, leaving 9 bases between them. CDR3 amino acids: CASSSGFANYGYTF. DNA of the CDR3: TGTGCCAGCAGTTCGGGATTTGCTAACTATGGCTACACCTTC.

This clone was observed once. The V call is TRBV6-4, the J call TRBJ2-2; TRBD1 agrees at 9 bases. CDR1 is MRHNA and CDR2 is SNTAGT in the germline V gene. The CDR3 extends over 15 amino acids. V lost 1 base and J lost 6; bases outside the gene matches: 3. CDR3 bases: TGTGCCAGCAGTGACTTTACAGGGGGCGCCGGGGAGCTGTTTTTT. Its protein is CASSDFTGGAGELFF.

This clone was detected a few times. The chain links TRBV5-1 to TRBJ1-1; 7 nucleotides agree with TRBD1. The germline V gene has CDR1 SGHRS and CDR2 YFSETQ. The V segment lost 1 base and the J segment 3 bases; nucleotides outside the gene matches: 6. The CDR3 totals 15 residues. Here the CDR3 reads CASSLSGGVYTEAFF. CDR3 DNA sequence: TGCGCCAGCAGCTTGTCAGGGGGTGTATACACTGAAGCTTTCTTT.

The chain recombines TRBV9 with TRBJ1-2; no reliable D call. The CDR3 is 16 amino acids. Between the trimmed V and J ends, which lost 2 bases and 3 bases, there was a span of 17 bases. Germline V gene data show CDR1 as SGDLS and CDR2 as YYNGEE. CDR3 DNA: TGTGCCAGCAGCGTCGCCCCGGCGGTCGCGTACTATGGCTACACCTTC. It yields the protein CASSVAPAVAYYGYTF.

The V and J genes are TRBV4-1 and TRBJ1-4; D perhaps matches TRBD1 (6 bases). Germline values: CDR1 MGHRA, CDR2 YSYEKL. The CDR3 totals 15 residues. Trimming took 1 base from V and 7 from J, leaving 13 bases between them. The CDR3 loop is CASSQANRRGEKLFF. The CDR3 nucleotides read TGCGCCAGCAGCCAAGCAAACCGCAGGGGTGAAAAACTGTTTTTT.

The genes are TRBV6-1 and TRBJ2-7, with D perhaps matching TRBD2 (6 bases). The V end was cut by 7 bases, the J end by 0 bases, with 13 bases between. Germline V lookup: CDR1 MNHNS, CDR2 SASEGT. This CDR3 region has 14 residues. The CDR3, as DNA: TGTGCCAGCAATCCGTGGGGAGGCTCCTACGAGCAGTACTTC. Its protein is CASNPWGGSYEQYF.

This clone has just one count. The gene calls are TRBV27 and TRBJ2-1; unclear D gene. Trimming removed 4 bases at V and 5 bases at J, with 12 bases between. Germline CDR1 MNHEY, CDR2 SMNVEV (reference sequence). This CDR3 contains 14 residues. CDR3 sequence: CASSWAKTNNEQFF. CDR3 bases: TGTGCCAGCAGTTGGGCTAAGACAAACAATGAGCAGTTCTTC.

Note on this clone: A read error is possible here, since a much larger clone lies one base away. As DNA, the CDR3 is TGTGCCAGCGGTTACTCAGGGGTGAACACTGAAGCTTTCTTT. Translation gives CASGYSGVNTEAFF. The chain employs TRBV6-8 and TRBJ1-1; D possibly corresponds to TRBD1 (6 bases). This CDR3 comprises 14 residues. Per the germline V gene, CDR1 is MNHGY and CDR2 is SAAAGT.

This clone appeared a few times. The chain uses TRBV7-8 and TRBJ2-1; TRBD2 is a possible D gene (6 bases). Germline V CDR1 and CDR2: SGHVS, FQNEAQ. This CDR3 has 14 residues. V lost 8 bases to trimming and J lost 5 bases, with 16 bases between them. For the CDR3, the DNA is TGTGCCAGCCGACTAGACCCTGCCAACAATGAGCAGTTCTTC. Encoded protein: CASRLDPANNEQFF.